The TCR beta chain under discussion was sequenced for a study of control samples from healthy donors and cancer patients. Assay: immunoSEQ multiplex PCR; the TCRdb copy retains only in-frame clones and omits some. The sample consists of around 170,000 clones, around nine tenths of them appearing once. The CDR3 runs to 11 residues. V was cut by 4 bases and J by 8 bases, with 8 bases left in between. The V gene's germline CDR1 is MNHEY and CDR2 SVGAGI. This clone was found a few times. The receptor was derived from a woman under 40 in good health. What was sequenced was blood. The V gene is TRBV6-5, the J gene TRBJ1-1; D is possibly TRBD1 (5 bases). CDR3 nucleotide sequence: TGTGCCAGCAGTTTGGGACCCGAAGCTTTCTTT. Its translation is CASSLGPEAFF.